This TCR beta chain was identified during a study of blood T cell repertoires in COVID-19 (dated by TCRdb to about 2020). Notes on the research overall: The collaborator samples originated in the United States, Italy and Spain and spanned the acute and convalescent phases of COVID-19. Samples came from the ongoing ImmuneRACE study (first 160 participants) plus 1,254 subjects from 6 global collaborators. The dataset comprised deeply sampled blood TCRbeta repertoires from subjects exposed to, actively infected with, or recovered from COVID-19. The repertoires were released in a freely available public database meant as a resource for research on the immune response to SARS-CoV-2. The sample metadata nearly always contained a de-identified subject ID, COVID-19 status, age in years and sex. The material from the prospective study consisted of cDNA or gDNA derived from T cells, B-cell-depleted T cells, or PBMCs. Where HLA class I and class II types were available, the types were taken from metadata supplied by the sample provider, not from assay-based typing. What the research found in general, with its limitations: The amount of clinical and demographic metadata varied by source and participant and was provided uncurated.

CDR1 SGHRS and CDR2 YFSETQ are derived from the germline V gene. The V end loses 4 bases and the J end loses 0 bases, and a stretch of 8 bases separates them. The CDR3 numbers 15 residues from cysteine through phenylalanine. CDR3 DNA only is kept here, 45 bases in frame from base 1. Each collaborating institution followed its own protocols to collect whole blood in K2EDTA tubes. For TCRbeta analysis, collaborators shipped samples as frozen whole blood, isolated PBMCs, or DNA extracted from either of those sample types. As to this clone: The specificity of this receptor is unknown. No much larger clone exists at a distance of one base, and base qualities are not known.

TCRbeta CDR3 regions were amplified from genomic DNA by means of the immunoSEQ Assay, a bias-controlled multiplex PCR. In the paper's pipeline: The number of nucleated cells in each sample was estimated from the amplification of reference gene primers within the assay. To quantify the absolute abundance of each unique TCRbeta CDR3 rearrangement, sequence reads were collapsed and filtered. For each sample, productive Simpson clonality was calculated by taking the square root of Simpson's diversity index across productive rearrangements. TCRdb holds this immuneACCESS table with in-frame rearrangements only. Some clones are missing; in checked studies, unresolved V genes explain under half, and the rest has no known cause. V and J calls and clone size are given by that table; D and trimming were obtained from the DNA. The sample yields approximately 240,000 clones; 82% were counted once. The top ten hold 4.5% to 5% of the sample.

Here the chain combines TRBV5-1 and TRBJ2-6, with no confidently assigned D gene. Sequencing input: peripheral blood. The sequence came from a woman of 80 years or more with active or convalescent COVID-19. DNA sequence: TGCGCCAGCAGCCCAGATAACTCTGGGGCCAACGTCCTGACTTTC. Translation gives CASSPDNSGANVLTF.